The entry below gives a single T cell receptor (beta chain) sequence along with its context. The data are from a study of blood T cell repertoires in COVID-19. Study context: COVID-19 samples from acute and convalescent phases originated in the United States, Italy and Spain. Sample material is recorded as cDNA or gDNA derived from T cells, B-cell-depleted T cells, or PBMCs.

It was during active infection that Seattle patients were enrolled and then longitudinally followed. In the study's own analysis: Using reference gene primer amplification, nucleated cell counts were estimated. Assay: immunoSEQ multiplex PCR; the TCRdb copy retains only in-frame clones and omits some. V and J calls and clone size come straight from that table; D and trimming were deduced from the DNA. This sample carries about 330,000 clones, over 80% of them seen once, and the ten largest clones take roughly 9.9%. Germline CDR1 is MDHEN and CDR2 is SYDVKM. The CDR3 consists of 15 residues. The V and J ends lost 4 bases and 4 bases respectively, with 14 bases between them.

This TCR was recovered from a man in his thirties or forties with COVID-19, enrolled during active disease. Sample: peripheral blood. This chain uses TRBV28 with TRBJ1-3; weak D call: TRBD1 (6 bases). The CDR3 loop is CASSSPDSNGNTIYF. CDR3 nucleotide sequence: TGTGCCAGCAGTTCCCCGGACAGTAACGGAAACACCATATATTTT.